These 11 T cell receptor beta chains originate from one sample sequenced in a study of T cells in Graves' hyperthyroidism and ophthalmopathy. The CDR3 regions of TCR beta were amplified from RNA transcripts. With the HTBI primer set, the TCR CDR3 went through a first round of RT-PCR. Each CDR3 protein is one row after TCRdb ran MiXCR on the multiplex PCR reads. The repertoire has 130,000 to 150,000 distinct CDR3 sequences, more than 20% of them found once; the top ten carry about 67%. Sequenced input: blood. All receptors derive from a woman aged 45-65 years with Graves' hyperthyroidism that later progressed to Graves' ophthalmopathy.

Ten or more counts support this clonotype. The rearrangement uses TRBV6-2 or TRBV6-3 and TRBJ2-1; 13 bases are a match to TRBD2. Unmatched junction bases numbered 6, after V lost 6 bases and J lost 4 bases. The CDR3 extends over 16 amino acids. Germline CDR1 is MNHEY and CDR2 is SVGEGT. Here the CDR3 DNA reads TGTGCCAGCAGCTCACTAGCGGGAGGGGGTTACAATGAGCAGTTCTTC. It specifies CASSSLAGGGYNEQFF.

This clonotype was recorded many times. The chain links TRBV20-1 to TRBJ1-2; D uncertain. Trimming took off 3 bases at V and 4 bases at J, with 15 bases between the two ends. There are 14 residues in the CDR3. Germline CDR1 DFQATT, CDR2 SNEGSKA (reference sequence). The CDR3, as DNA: TGCAGTGCTAGGAACAGCTTAGAACTCTATGGCTACACCTTC. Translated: CSARNSLELYGYTF.

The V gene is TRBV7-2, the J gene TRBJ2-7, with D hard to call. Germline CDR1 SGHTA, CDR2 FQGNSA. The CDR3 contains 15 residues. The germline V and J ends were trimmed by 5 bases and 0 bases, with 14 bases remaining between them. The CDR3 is CASSLGPGISYEQYF. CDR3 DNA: TGTGCCAGCAGCCTGGGTCCGGGTATCTCCTACGAGCAGTACTTC.

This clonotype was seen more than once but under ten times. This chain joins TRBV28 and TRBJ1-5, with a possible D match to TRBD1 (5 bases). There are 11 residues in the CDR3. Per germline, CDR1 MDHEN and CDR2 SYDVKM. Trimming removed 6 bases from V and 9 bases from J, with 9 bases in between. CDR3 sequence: CASRTGGPQHF. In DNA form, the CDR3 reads TGTGCCAGCAGGACCGGGGGGCCCCAGCATTTT.

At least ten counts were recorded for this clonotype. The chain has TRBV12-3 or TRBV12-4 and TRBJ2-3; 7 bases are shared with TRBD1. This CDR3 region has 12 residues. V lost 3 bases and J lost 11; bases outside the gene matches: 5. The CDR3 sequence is CASSFSGGRQYF. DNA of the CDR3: TGTGCCAGCAGTTTTTCAGGGGGAAGGCAGTATTTT.

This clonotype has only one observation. The CDR3: CASSDLVGSDTGELFF. CDR3 in DNA: TGTGCCAGCAGTGATTTGGTGGGATCAGACACCGGGGAGCTGTTTTTT. The gene calls are TRBV6-1 and TRBJ2-2; D remains unclear. Trimming shortened V by 3 bases and J by 3 bases, and 14 bases separated the two germline ends. The CDR3 has 16 amino acids. The V gene's germline CDR1 is MNHNS and CDR2 SASEGT.

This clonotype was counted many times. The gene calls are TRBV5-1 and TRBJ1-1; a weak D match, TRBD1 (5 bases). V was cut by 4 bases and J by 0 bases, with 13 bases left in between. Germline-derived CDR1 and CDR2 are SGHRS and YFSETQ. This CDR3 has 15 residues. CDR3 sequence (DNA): TGCGCCAGCAGCCGCCGGGACGGCATGAACACTGAAGCTTTCTTT. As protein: CASSRRDGMNTEAFF.

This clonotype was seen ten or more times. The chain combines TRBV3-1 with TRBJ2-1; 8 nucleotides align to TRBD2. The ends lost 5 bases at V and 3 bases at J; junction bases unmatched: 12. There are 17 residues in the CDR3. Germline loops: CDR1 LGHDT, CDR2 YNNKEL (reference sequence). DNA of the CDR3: TGTGCCAGCAGCTCACTAGCCTCGGGGGGGGTCTACAATGAGCAGTTCTTC. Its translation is CASSSLASGGVYNEQFF.

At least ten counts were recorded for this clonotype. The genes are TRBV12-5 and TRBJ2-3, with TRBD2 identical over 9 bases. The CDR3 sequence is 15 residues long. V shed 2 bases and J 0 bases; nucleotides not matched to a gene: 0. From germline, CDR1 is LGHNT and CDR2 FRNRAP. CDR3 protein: CASGLTSGSTDTQYF. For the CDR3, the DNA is TGTGCTAGTGGTTTGACTAGCGGGAGCACAGATACGCAGTATTTT.

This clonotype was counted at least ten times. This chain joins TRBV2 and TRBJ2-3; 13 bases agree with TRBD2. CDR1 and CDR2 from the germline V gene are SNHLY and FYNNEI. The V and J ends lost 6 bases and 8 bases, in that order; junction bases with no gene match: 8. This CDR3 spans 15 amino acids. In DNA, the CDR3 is TGTGCCAGCAGAACTGGACTAGCGGGAGCAGGTACGCAGTATTTT. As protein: CASRTGLAGAGTQYF. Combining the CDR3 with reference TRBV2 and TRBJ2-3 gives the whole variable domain EPEVTQTPSHQVTQMGQEVILRCVPISNHLYFYWYRQILGQKVEFLVSFYNNEISEKSEIFDDQFSVERPDGSNFTLKIRSTKLEDSAMYFCASRTGLAGAGTQYFGPGTRLTVL.

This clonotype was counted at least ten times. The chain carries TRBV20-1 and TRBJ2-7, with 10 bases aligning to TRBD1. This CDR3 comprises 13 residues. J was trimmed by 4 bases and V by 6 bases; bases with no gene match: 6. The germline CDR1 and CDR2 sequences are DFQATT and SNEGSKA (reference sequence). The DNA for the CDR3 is TGCAGTGCGTCCGGGACAGGGGTTTACGAGCAGTACTTC. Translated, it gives CSASGTGVYEQYF.